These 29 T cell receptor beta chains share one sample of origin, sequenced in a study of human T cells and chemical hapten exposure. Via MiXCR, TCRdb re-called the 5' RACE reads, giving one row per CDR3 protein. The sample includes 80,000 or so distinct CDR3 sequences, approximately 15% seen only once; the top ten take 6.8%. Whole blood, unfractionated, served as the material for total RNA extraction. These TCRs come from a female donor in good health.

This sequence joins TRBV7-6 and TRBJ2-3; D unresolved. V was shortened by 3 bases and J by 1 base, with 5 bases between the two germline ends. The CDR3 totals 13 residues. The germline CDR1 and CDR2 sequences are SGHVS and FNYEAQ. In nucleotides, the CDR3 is TGTGCCAGCAGCTTTCCGGGCACAGATACGCAGTATTTT. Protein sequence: CASSFPGTDTQYF. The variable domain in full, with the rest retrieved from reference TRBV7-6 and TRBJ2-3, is GAGVSQSPRYKVTKRGQDVALRCDPISGHVSLYWYRQALGQGPEFLTYFNYEAQQDKSGLPNDRFSAERPEGSISTLTIQRTEQRDSAMYRCASSFPGTDTQYFGPGTRLTVL.

The CDR3 DNA sequence: TGTGCCAGCAGACAGGGGACTAATGAAAAACTGTTTTTT. Encoded protein: CASRQGTNEKLFF. The chain has TRBV12-3 or TRBV12-4 and TRBJ1-4, with TRBD1 matching over 7 bases. There are 13 residues in the CDR3. Trimming at V came to 6 bases and at J to 2 bases, leaving 0 bases not matched to a gene.

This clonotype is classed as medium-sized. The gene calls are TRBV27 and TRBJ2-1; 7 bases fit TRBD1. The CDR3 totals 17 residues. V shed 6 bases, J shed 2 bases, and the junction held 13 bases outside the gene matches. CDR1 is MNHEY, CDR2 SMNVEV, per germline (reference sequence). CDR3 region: CASSLDPTGITYNEQFF. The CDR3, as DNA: TGTGCCAGCAGCCTAGACCCGACAGGGATCACCTACAATGAGCAGTTCTTC.

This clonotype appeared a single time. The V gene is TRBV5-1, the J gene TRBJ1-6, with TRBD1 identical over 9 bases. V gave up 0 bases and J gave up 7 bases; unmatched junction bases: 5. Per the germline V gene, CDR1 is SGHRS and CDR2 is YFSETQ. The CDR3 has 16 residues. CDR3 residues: CASSLGEGQGNSPLHF. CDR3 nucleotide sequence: TGCGCCAGCAGCTTGGGTGAGGGACAGGGAAATTCACCCCTCCACTTT.

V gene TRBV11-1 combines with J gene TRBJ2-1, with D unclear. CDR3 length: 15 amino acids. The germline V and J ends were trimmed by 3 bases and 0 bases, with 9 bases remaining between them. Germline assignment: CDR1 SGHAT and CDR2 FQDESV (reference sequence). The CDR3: CASSFMPFSYNEQFF. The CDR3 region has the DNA TGTGCCAGCAGCTTTATGCCGTTCTCCTACAATGAGCAGTTCTTC. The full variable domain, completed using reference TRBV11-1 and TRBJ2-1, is EAEVAQSPRYKITEKSQAVAFWCDPISGHATLYWYRQILGQGPELLVQFQDESVVDDSQLPKDRFSAERLKGVDSTLKIQPAELGDSAMYLCASSFMPFSYNEQFFGPGTRLTVL.

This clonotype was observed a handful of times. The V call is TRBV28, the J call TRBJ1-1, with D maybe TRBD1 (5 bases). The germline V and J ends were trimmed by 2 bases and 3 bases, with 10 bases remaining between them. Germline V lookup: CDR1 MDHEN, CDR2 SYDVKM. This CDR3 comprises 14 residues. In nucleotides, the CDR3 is TGTGCCAGCAGTTTACCAGGGCGGGACACTGAAGCTTTCTTT. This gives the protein CASSLPGRDTEAFF.

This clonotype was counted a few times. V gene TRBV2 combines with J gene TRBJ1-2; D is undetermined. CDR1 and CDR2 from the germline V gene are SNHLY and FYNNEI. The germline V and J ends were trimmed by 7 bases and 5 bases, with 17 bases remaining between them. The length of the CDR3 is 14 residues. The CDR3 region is CASTFDTLRYGYTF. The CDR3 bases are TGTGCCAGCACTTTCGACACCCTTAGATATGGCTACACCTTC.

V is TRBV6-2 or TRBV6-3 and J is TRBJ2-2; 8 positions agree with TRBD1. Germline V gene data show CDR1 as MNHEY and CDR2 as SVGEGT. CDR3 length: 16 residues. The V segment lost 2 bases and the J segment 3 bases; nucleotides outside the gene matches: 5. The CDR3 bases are TGTGCCAGCAGTTACCCAGGACAGGGTGACACCGGGGAGCTGTTTTTT. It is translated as CASSYPGQGDTGELFF.

The CDR3 loop reads CSVNIVGTSGTLKDEQFF. For the CDR3, the DNA is TGCAGCGTTAATATCGTGGGAACTAGCGGCACGCTAAAAGATGAGCAGTTCTTC. The chain uses TRBV29-1 and TRBJ2-1, with 8 bases that match TRBD2. This CDR3 is built from 18 residues. In germline, CDR1 is SQVTM, CDR2 ANQGSEA. The J segment lost 8 bases and the V segment lost 5 bases, leaving 23 bases of the junction unmatched.

Written as DNA, the CDR3 is TGTGCCAGCAGCTCAGCGACAGGGGGAGGCACTGAAGCTTTCTTT. Translation: CASSSATGGGTEAFF. The V call is TRBV7-8, the J call TRBJ1-1, with 9 bases that match TRBD1. The CDR3 has 15 amino acids. From germline, CDR1 is SGHVS and CDR2 FQNEAQ. The trim removed 4 bases at V and 4 bases at J, leaving 7 bases unmatched. Variable domain in full (rest from reference TRBV7-8 and TRBJ1-1): GAGVSQSPRYKVAKRGQDVALRCDPISGHVSLFWYQQALGQGPEFLTYFQNEAQLDKSGLPSDRFFAERPEGSVSTLKIQRTQQEDSAVYLCASSSATGGGTEAFFGQGTRLTVV.

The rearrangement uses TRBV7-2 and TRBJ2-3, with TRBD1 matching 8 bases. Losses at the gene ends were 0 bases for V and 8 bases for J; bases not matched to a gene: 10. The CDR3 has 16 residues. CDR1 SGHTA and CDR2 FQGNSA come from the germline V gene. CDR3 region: CASSLALAGGTGTQYF. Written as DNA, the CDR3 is TGTGCCAGCAGCTTAGCGCTGGCAGGGGGCACCGGTACGCAGTATTTT.

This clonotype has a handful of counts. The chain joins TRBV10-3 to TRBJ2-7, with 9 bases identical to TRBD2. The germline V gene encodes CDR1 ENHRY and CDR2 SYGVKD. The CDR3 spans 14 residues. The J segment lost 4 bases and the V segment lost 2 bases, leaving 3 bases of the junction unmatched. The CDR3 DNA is TGTGCCATCAGTGAGGGCGGGAGGGGATACGAGCAGTACTTC. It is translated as CAISEGGRGYEQYF.

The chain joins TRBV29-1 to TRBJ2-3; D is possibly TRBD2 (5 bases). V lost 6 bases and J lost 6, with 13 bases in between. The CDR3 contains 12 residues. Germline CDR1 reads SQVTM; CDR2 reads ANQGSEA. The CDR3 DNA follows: TGCAGCGTGGTGTGGCAGCGGGATACGCAGTATTTT. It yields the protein CSVVWQRDTQYF.

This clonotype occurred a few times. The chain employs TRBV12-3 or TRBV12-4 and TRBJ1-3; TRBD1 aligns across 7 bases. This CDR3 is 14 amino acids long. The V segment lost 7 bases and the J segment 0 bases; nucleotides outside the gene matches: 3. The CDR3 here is CASTRDSSGNTIYF. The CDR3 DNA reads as TGTGCCAGCACTCGGGACAGCTCTGGAAACACCATATATTTT.

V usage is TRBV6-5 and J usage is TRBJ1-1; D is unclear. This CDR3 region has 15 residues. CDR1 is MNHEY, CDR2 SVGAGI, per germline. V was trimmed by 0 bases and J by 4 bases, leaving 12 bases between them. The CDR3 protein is CASSYSRSGGTEAFF. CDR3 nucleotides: TGTGCCAGCAGTTACTCGAGATCCGGTGGCACTGAAGCTTTCTTT.

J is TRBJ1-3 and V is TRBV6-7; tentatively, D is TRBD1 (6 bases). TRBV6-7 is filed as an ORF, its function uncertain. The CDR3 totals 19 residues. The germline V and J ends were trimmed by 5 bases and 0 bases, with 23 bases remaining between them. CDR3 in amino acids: CASSTPRSEGGSSGNTIYF. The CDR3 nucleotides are TGTGCCAGCAGTACCCCCCGTTCGGAGGGGGGAAGCTCTGGAAACACCATATATTTT.

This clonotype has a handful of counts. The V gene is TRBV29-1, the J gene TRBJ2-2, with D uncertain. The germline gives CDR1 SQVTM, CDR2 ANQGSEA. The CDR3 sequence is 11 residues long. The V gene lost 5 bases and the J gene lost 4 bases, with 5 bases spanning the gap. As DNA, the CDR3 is TGCAGCGTTTCTGCCACCGGGGAGCTGTTTTTT. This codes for CSVSATGELFF.

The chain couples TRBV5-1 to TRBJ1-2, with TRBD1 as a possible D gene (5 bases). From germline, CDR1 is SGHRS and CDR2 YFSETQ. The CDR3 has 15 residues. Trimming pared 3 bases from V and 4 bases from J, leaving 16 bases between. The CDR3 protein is CASSWGSQGSYGYTF. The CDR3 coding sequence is TGCGCCAGCAGCTGGGGGTCCCAGGGAAGCTATGGCTACACCTTC.

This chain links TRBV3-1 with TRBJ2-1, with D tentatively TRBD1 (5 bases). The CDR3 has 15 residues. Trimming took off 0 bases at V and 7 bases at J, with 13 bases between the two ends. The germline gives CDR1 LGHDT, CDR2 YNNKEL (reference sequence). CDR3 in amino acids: CASSQEGQGRNEQFF. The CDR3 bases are TGTGCCAGCAGCCAAGAGGGGCAGGGCAGGAATGAGCAGTTCTTC.

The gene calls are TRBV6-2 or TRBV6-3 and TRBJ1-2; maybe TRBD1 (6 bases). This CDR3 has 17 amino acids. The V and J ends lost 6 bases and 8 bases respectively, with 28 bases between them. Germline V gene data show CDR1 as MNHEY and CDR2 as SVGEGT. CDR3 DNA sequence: TGTGCCAGCAGCCGGCTCGCCGGGACAAGGTCCTTTTGGGGCTACACCTTC. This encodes CASSRLAGTRSFWGYTF.

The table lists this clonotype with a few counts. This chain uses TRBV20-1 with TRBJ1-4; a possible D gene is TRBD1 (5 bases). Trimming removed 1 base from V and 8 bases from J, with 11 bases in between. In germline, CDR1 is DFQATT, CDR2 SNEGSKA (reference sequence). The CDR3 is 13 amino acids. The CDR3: CSARVGTREKLFF. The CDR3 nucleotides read TGCAGTGCTAGAGTCGGGACCAGGGAAAAACTGTTTTTT.

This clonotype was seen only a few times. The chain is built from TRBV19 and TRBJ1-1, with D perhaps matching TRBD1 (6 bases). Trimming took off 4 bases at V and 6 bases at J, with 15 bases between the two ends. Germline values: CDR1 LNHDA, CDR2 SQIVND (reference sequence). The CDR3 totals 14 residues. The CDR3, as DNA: TGTGCCAGTAGTAAGGACAGTAATGGCGCTGAAGCTTTCTTT. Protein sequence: CASSKDSNGAEAFF.

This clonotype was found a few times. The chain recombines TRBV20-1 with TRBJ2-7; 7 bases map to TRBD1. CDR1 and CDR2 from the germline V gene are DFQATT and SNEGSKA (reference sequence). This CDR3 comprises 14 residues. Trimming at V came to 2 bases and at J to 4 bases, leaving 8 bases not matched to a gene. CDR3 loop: CSARKWGQRYEQYF. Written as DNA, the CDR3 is TGCAGTGCTAGAAAATGGGGACAGAGATACGAGCAGTACTTC.

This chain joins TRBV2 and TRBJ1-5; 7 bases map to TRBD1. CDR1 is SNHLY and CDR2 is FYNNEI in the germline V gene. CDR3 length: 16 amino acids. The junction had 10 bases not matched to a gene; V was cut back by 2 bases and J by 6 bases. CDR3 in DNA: TGTGCCAGCAGTGAACAAGGGGGCGTCAACGGTCAGCCCCAGCATTTT. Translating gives CASSEQGGVNGQPQHF.

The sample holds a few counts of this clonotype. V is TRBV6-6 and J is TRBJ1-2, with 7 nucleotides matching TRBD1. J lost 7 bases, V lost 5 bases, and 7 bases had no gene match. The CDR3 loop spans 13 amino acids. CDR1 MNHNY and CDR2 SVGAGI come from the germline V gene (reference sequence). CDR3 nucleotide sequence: TGTGCCAGCAGTCCACAGGGGAGCTCTGGCTACACCTTC. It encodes CASSPQGSSGYTF.

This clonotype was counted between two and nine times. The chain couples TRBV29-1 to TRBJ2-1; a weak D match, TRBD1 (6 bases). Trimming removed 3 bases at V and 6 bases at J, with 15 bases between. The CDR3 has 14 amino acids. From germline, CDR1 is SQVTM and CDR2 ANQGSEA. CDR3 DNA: TGCAGCGTTGACTCACAGGGAATTCCCAATGAGCAGTTCTTC. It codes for CSVDSQGIPNEQFF.

CDR3 region: CASSQSSGELFF. In DNA, the CDR3 is TGTGCCAGCAGCCAGAGCTCCGGGGAGCTGTTTTTT. The chain couples TRBV3-1 to TRBJ2-2; no definite D call. The germline V gene has CDR1 LGHDT and CDR2 YNNKEL (reference sequence). V was trimmed by 3 bases and J by 6 bases, leaving 5 bases between them. This CDR3 spans 12 amino acids.

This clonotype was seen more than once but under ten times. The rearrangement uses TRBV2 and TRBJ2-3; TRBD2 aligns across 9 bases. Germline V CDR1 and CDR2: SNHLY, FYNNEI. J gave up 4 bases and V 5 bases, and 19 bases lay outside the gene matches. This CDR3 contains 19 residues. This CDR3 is CASSKTTSRLADHSDTQYF. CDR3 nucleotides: TGTGCCAGCAGTAAGACCACCTCTCGACTAGCGGACCACTCAGATACGCAGTATTTT.

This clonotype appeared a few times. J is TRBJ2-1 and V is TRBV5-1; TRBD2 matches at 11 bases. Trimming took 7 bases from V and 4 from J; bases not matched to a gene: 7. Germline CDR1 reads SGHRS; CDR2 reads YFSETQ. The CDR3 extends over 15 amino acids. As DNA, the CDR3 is TGCGCCAGCCGCATAGCGGGGGGGCAGTACAATGAGCAGTTCTTC. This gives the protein CASRIAGGQYNEQFF.